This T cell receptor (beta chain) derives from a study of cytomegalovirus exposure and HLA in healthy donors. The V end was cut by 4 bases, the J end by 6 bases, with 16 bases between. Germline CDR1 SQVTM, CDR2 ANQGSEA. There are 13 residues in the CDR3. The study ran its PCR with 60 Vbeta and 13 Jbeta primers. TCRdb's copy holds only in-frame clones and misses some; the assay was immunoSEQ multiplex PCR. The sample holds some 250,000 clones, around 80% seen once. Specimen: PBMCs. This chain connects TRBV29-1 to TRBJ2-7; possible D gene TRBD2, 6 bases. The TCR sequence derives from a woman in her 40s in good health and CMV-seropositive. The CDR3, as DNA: TGCAGCGTTGGAGGACGGGGGACCTTCGAGCAGTACTTC. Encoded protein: CSVGGRGTFEQYF.